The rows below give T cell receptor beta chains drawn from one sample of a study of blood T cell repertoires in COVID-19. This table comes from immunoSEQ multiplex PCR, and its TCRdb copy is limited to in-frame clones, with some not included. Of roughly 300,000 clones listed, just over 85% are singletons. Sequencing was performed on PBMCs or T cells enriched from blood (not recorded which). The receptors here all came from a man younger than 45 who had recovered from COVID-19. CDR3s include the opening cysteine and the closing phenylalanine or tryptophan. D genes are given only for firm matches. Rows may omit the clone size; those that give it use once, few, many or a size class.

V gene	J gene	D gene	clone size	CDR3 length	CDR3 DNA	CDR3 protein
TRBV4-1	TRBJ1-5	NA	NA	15	TGCGCCAGCAGCCAAGATCGGGGGGGCCATCAGCCCCAGCATTTT	CASSQDRGGHQPQHF
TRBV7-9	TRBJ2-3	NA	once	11	TGTGCCAGCAGCATCGGAGATACGCAGTATTTT	CASSIGDTQYF
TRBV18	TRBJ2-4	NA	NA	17	TGTGCCAGCTCACCACCACGGTCGGGTGACAGTATGAACATTCAGTACTTC	CASSPPRSGDSMNIQYF
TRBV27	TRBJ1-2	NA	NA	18	TGTGCCAGCACTTCTGGTCTCGGTCACAGGGCCGTTCCTGGTGGCTACACCTTC	CASTSGLGHRAVPGGYTF
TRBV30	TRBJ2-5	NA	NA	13	TGTGCCTGGAAATACTCCCCCGGGGAGACCCAGTACTTC	CAWKYSPGETQYF
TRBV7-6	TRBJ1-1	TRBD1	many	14	TGTGCCAGCAGCTCCGGACAGGGTAACACTGAAGCTTTCTTT	CASSSGQGNTEAFF
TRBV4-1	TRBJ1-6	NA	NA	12	TGCGCCAGCAGCCTTATGGGCGGGAAATTCCACTTT	CASSLMGGKFHF
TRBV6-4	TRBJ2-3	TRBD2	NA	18	TGTGCCAGCAGTGACTCTTTTTCGTTGGGGGGGGACACAGATACGCAGTATTTT	CASSDSFSLGGDTDTQYF
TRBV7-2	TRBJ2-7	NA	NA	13	TGTGCCAGCAGCTCACTACCAGGGTACGAGCAGTACTTC	CASSSLPGYEQYF
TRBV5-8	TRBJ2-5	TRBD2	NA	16	TGTGCCAGCAGCTTTGAGGCGGGGGGCATCCAAGAGACCCAGTACTTC	CASSFEAGGIQETQYF
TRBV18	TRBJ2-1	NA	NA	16	TGTGCCAGCTCACCACCGGCGGGACAGCCTTACAATGAGCAGTTCTTC	CASSPPAGQPYNEQFF
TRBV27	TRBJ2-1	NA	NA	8	TGTGCCAGCGGCGGAAAGTTCTTC	CASGGKFF
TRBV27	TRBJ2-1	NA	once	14	TGTGCCACTTCGGCGTTGGGGGGTCACAATGAGCAGTTCTTC	CATSALGGHNEQFF
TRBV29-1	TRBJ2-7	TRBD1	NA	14	TGCAGCGTTGAATCCCGGCAGGGGGAGTACGAGCAGTACTTC	CSVESRQGEYEQYF
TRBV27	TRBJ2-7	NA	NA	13	TGTGCCAGCAGTTTGCTAAGCTCCTACGAGCAGTACTTC	CASSLLSSYEQYF
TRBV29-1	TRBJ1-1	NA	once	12	TGCAGCGTTCTGACAGGTGGATCCGAAGCTTTCTTT	CSVLTGGSEAFF
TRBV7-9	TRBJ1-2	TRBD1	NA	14	TGTGCCAGCAGCTTAACAGGGGGCCACTATGGCTACACCTTC	CASSLTGGHYGYTF
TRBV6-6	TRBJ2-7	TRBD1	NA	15	TGTGCCAGCAGTAGCCAGAGGCGGACAGGGGGCGAGCAGTACTTC	CASSSQRRTGGEQYF
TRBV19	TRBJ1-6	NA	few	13	TGTGCCAGTAGTATAGACTACTTTTCACCCCTCCACTTT	CASSIDYFSPLHF
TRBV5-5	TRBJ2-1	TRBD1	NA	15	TGTGCCAGCAGCCATGCCACAGGGGGTAACAATGAGCAGTTCTTC	CASSHATGGNNEQFF
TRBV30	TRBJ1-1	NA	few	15	TGTGCCTGGAATCTCGAGGGCGTCGGTGGCACTGAAGCTTTCTTT	CAWNLEGVGGTEAFF
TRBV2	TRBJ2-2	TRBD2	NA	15	TGTGCCAGCAGCGCGGGAGGACCTTCAGTCGGGGAGCTGTTTTTT	CASSAGGPSVGELFF
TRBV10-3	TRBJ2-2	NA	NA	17	TGTGCCGCCTCCACGGGATGGGCGGGCGTAAACACCGGGGAGCTGTTTTTT	CAASTGWAGVNTGELFF
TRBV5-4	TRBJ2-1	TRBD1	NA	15	TGTGCCAGCAGCCCCCCCGGGACAGGGCTCACGGAGCAGTTCTTC	CASSPPGTGLTEQFF
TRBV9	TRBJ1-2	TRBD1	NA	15	TGTGCCAGCAGCGCCAGGGGACAGGGTAGATTTGGCTACACCTTC	CASSARGQGRFGYTF
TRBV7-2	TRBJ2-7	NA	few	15	TGTGCCAGCGCTCTCCCCGGAGGTAGCATCTACGAGCAGTACTTC	CASALPGGSIYEQYF
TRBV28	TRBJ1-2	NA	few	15	TGTGCCAGCACTTACAGGGTATCGGGGAACTATGGCTACACCTTC	CASTYRVSGNYGYTF
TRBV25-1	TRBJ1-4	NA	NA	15	TGTGCCAGCAGTGACCCGGGACAAATTAATGAAAAACTGTTTTTT	CASSDPGQINEKLFF
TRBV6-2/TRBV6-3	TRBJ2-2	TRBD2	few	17	TGTGCCAGCAGTTACTTTCCCAGGCGGGAGCAAACCGGGGAGCTGTTTTTT	CASSYFPRREQTGELFF
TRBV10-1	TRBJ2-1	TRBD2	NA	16	TGCGCCAGCAGTGAGTCTGGGGGGGTCCACTACAATGAGCAGTTCTTC	CASSESGGVHYNEQFF
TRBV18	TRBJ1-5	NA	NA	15	TGTGCCAGCTCACCACCGGGGACAAGTTATCAGCCCCAGCATTTT	CASSPPGTSYQPQHF
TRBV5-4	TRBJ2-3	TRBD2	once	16	TGTGCCAGCAGCGACCCTCGAGCGGGGGTGGCAGATACGCAGTATTTT	CASSDPRAGVADTQYF
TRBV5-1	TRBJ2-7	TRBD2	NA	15	TGCGCCAGCAGCTTGTGGGGGGGATTTCTACGCGAGCAGTACTTC	CASSLWGGFLREQYF
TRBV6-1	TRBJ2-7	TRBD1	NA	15	TGTGCCAGCAGTGAGACCGGGACAGCAGGATACGAGCAGTACTTC	CASSETGTAGYEQYF
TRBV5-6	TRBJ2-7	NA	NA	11	TGTGCCAGCAGCTTGAATAACGAGCAGTACTTC	CASSLNNEQYF
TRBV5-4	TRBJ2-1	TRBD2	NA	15	TGTGCCAGCAGCTGGGGGACTAGCGGGAATTCTGAGCAGTTCTTC	CASSWGTSGNSEQFF
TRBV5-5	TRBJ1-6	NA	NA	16	TGTGCCAGCAGCGACGGGGTTGGGTCCTATAATTCACCCCTCCACTTT	CASSDGVGSYNSPLHF
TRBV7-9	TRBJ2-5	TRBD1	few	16	TGTGCCAGCAGCCCAGGGACAGATTATTTCCAAGAGACCCAGTACTTC	CASSPGTDYFQETQYF
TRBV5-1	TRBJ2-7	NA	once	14	TGCGCCAGCAGCTTGGGGCCAGGGGCCTACGAGCAGTACTTC	CASSLGPGAYEQYF
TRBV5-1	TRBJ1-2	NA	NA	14	TGCGCCAGCAGCACCGGACAGCAGATCGATGGCTACACCTTC	CASSTGQQIDGYTF
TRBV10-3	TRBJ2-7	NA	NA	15	TGTGCCATCAGTGATGGCAGGTCGAGCTCCTACGAGCAGTACTTC	CAISDGRSSSYEQYF
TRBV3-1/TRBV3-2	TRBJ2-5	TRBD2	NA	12	TGTGCCACCTCTGGGGGGGGAGAGACCCAGTACTTC	CATSGGGETQYF
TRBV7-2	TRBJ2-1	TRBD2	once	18	TGTGCCAGCAGCCTGGGACTAGCGGGGGGGCCGGTCCCCCATGAGCAGTTCTTC	CASSLGLAGGPVPHEQFF
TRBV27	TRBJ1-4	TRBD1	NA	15	TGTGCCAGCAGGCAACAGGGGGCAACTAATGAAAAACTGTTTTTT	CASRQQGATNEKLFF
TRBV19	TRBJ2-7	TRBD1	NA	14	TGTGCCAGTAGTATAGGCAGGGGGCCCTACGAGCAGTACTTC	CASSIGRGPYEQYF